Given below is one T cell receptor (beta chain) in context. This specimen belongs to a study of blood T cell repertoires in COVID-19. On the study more broadly: The United States, Italy and Spain provided the acute and convalescent COVID-19 samples. The cDNA or gDNA used as material had been derived from T cells, B-cell-depleted T cells, or PBMCs.

Authors' methods: Amplification of reference gene primers provided the estimated nucleated cell counts. Clones were read by immunoSEQ multiplex PCR, and TCRdb kept only the in-frame ones, dropping some. V and J calls and clone size are copied from that table; D and trimming were computed from the DNA. The table records 200,000 to 300,000 clones, roughly 86% of them present only once. This receptor was taken from a woman aged 45-65 years with acute or convalescent COVID-19. What was sequenced was peripheral blood.

The chain's CDR3 is CASSSGLAVDWETQYF. CDR3 bases: TGTGCCAGCAGTTCCGGACTAGCAGTGGATTGGGAGACCCAGTACTTC. The V and J genes are TRBV6-2 or TRBV6-3 and TRBJ2-5; 8 positions match TRBD2. The ends lost 4 bases at V and 5 bases at J; junction bases unmatched: 12. Germline V CDR1 and CDR2: MNHEY, SVGEGT. This CDR3 has 16 residues.